The clone carrying this T cell receptor (beta chain) showed up just a few times. TCRdb itself ran the RT-PCR reads through MiXCR, one entry per CDR3 protein. The sample lists hundreds of thousands of distinct CDR3 sequences; 11% to 15% were seen once. J gave up 5 bases and V 4 bases, and 7 bases lay outside the gene matches. Germline V gene data show CDR1 as MNHEY and CDR2 as SVGAGI. The CDR3 runs to 15 residues. The V and J genes are TRBV6-5 and TRBJ2-1; TRBD2 matches 8 bases. The sequence was obtained from a female donor in good health, serving as a healthy control. Sequencing was performed on memory CD4+ T cells from blood. In nucleotides, the CDR3 is TGTGCCAGCAGTTGGCGACTAGCGCCTGACAATGAGCAGTTCTTC. As protein: CASSWRLAPDNEQFF.